This is a list of T cell receptor beta chains from one sample in a study of cytomegalovirus exposure and HLA in healthy donors. The table came from immunoSEQ multiplex PCR; TCRdb's copy has only in-frame clones and leaves some out. The table lists approximately 46,000 clones, roughly 93% of them singletons, with roughly 1.4% in the top ten. Sequences were obtained from PBMCs. These receptors were obtained from a man younger than 30 in good health and CMV-seronegative. The CDR3 runs from the conserved cysteine through the conserved F or W. Fields, in order: J gene, CDR3 length, clone size, V gene, D gene, CDR3 DNA, CDR3 protein. A D gene is named only where the DNA matches it firmly. Clone size is stated in some rows and not others, as once, few, many or a class when expanded.

J: TRBJ2-7; length: 17; size: -; V: TRBV28; D: -; DNA: TGTGCCAGCAGTCGCCGGGACACGTATACCCCAGGGTACGAGCAGTACTTC; CDR3: CASSRRDTYTPGYEQYF
J: TRBJ2-7; length: 16; size: -; V: TRBV14; D: -; DNA: TGTGCCAGCAGCAAAAAGCGGACTGGAAGCTCCTACGAGCAGTACTTC; CDR3: CASSKKRTGSSYEQYF
J: TRBJ1-1; length: 14; size: -; V: TRBV2; D: TRBD1; DNA: TGTGCCAGCAGCGTTAGACAGGGGAGCACTGAAGCTTTCTTT; CDR3: CASSVRQGSTEAFF
J: TRBJ2-3; length: 16; size: -; V: TRBV7-9; D: -; DNA: TGTGCCAGCAGCACAGTACAGGGGGGGGGCACAGATACGCAGTATTTT; CDR3: CASSTVQGGGTDTQYF
J: TRBJ2-2; length: 12; size: -; V: TRBV7-8; D: TRBD1; DNA: TGTGGAGTCAGGGGGCGCGCCGGGGAGCTGTTTTTT; CDR3: CGVRGRAGELFF
J: TRBJ2-1; length: 15; size: -; V: TRBV28; D: TRBD2; DNA: TGTGCCAGCAGCCCACTAGCGGGAGGGCCCAGTGAGCAGTTCTTC; CDR3: CASSPLAGGPSEQFF
J: TRBJ2-7; length: 15; size: few; V: TRBV10-1; D: TRBD1; DNA: TGCGCCAGCAGTGAGGCTACAGGGGATAAGGTCGAGCAGTACTTC; CDR3: CASSEATGDKVEQYF
J: TRBJ1-1; length: 14; size: -; V: TRBV15; D: -; DNA: TGTGCCACCAGCAGAGATCAGGTGAACACTGAAGCTTTCTTT; CDR3: CATSRDQVNTEAFF
J: TRBJ2-5; length: 17; size: -; V: TRBV10-1; D: TRBD2; DNA: TGCGCCAGCAGCGCCAGGGGACTAGCGGGAGGACGGGAGACCCAGTACTTC; CDR3: CASSARGLAGGRETQYF
J: TRBJ2-1; length: 16; size: -; V: TRBV9; D: -; DNA: TGTGCCAGCAGCGTAGAATGGCAGATCCACACCAATGAGCAGTTCTTC; CDR3: CASSVEWQIHTNEQFF
J: TRBJ2-7; length: 14; size: medium-sized; V: TRBV5-8; D: TRBD2; DNA: TGTGCCAGCAGCCAACTAGCGTGGTCCTACGAGCAGTACTTC; CDR3: CASSQLAWSYEQYF
J: TRBJ1-1; length: 15; size: -; V: TRBV5-1; D: -; DNA: TGCGCCAGCAGCACCGGACACGCCTCGAACACTGAAGCTTTCTTT; CDR3: CASSTGHASNTEAFF
J: TRBJ2-7; length: 15; size: -; V: TRBV4-3; D: -; DNA: TGCGCCAGCCACATTAGCAGTGGCGTACGGTACGAGCAGTACTTC; CDR3: CASHISSGVRYEQYF
J: TRBJ2-7; length: 13; size: -; V: TRBV12-5; D: -; DNA: TGTGCTAGTACGAGTCCCACCTCCTACGAGCAGTACTTC; CDR3: CASTSPTSYEQYF
J: TRBJ1-1; length: 13; size: once; V: TRBV27; D: TRBD1; DNA: TGTGCCAGCAGTCCCACCCTACAGGGGAGGGCTTTCTTT; CDR3: CASSPTLQGRAFF
J: TRBJ1-2; length: 14; size: -; V: TRBV28; D: TRBD1; DNA: TGTGCCAGCAGTTCTGCACAGGGGAACTATGGCTACACCTTC; CDR3: CASSSAQGNYGYTF
J: TRBJ1-4; length: 15; size: once; V: TRBV11-2; D: TRBD1; DNA: TGTGCCAGCAGCTTCGGCGACAGGGGAGGGGAAAAACTGTTTTTT; CDR3: CASSFGDRGGEKLFF
J: TRBJ2-3; length: 15; size: -; V: TRBV7-9; D: TRBD1; DNA: TGTGCCAGCAGTCAAAGGGGGCATGGCGGGGATACGCAGTATTTT; CDR3: CASSQRGHGGDTQYF
J: TRBJ2-7; length: 12; size: -; V: TRBV13; D: TRBD2; DNA: TGTGCCAGCAGCCCCGCGGGAGTAGAGCAGTACTTC; CDR3: CASSPAGVEQYF
J: TRBJ2-7; length: 18; size: -; V: TRBV5-1; D: TRBD1; DNA: TGCGCCAGCAGCGGGACCTCGGGACAGCGGTTGGGGACCTACGAGCAGTACTTC; CDR3: CASSGTSGQRLGTYEQYF
J: TRBJ2-2; length: 15; size: -; V: TRBV11-2; D: -; DNA: TGTGCCAGCAGCTCACTCGGGGGTGGGCCCGGGGAGCTGTTTTTT; CDR3: CASSSLGGGPGELFF
J: TRBJ2-7; length: 11; size: -; V: TRBV7-9; D: TRBD1; DNA: TGTGCCAGCAGGTCACAGGGGGAGCAGTACTTC; CDR3: CASRSQGEQYF
J: TRBJ2-1; length: 18; size: -; V: TRBV29-1; D: -; DNA: TGCAGCGTTGAAGGTAGGGGGGGGGACGGGTCCGACTACAATGAGCAGTTCTTC; CDR3: CSVEGRGGDGSDYNEQFF
J: TRBJ1-3; length: 15; size: -; V: TRBV5-1; D: -; DNA: TGCGCCAGCAGCTGGGGGGAATCCTCTGGAAACACCATATATTTT; CDR3: CASSWGESSGNTIYF
J: TRBJ2-1; length: 14; size: -; V: TRBV7-9; D: TRBD2; DNA: TGTGCCAGCAGCAGACCGGGACTAGTAGATGAGCAGTTCTTC; CDR3: CASSRPGLVDEQFF
J: TRBJ2-5; length: 11; size: -; V: TRBV11-2; D: -; DNA: TGTGCCAGCAGCCTCAATCTCGTCAGGGACTTC; CDR3: CASSLNLVRDF
J: TRBJ2-2; length: 13; size: -; V: TRBV2; D: TRBD1; DNA: TGTGCCAGCAGTACCCCAGGGGGCGGGGAGCTGTTTTTT; CDR3: CASSTPGGGELFF
J: TRBJ1-1; length: 17; size: -; V: TRBV5-1; D: TRBD1; DNA: TGCGCCAGCAGCTTGGCGTCCCTACAGGGGCGGAACACTGAAGCTTTCTTT; CDR3: CASSLASLQGRNTEAFF
J: TRBJ1-5; length: 13; size: -; V: TRBV18; D: -; DNA: TGTGCCAGCTCACAGGGGCCAGATCAGCCCCAGCATTTT; CDR3: CASSQGPDQPQHF
J: TRBJ2-7; length: 14; size: -; V: TRBV6-5; D: TRBD2; DNA: TGTGCCAGTCAAACTAGCGCGAGCTCCTACGAGCAGTACTTC; CDR3: CASQTSASSYEQYF
J: TRBJ1-1; length: 11; size: -; V: TRBV7-9; D: -; DNA: TGTGCCAGCAGCTTACTGGGCGAAGCTTTCTTT; CDR3: CASSLLGEAFF
J: TRBJ1-4; length: 15; size: -; V: TRBV15; D: -; DNA: TGTGCCACCAGCAGAGATGAACTGAGTAATGAAAAACTGTTTTTT; CDR3: CATSRDELSNEKLFF
J: TRBJ2-1; length: 17; size: -; V: TRBV2; D: -; DNA: TGTGCCAGCAGTGGTAACCCGGGGGGCAGCTCCTACAATGAGCAGTTCTTC; CDR3: CASSGNPGGSSYNEQFF
J: TRBJ2-3; length: 16; size: -; V: TRBV9; D: TRBD2; DNA: TGTGCCAGCAGCGAGACTAGCGGGGACTACACAGATACGCAGTATTTT; CDR3: CASSETSGDYTDTQYF
J: TRBJ2-3; length: 15; size: -; V: TRBV27; D: -; DNA: TGTGCCAGCAGCCGGAGGGCTTTTGTTACAGATACGCAGTATTTT; CDR3: CASSRRAFVTDTQYF
J: TRBJ1-5; length: 13; size: -; V: TRBV2; D: -; DNA: TGTGCCAGCACGACGGGTCCTAATCAGCCCCAGCATTTT; CDR3: CASTTGPNQPQHF
J: TRBJ1-5; length: 15; size: few; V: TRBV2; D: -; DNA: TGTGCCAGCAGTGAGGTAGGGGTGTGGAATCAGCCCCAGCATTTT; CDR3: CASSEVGVWNQPQHF
J: TRBJ2-7; length: 13; size: -; V: TRBV2; D: -; DNA: TGTGCCAGCAGGGAGTGGGAGCGCTACGAGCAGTACTTC; CDR3: CASREWERYEQYF
J: TRBJ2-3; length: 15; size: -; V: TRBV7-3; D: TRBD1; DNA: TGTGCCAGCAGCCCCCAGGGACAGGACGTGGCAGCGCAGTATTTT; CDR3: CASSPQGQDVAAQYF
J: TRBJ2-1; length: 17; size: few; V: TRBV28; D: TRBD2; DNA: TGTGCCAGCAGTCCGACTAGCGGTCCCCAGGGGGGCAATGAGCAGTTCTTC; CDR3: CASSPTSGPQGGNEQFF
J: TRBJ2-2; length: 16; size: -; V: TRBV7-9; D: TRBD2; DNA: TGTGCCAGCAGCCGCCTAGCGGGAGGGGGCACCGGGGAGCTGTTTTTT; CDR3: CASSRLAGGGTGELFF
J: TRBJ1-1; length: 15; size: -; V: TRBV7-2; D: -; DNA: TGTGCCAGCAGCCTCCCTGTGGGTTGGGCTACTGAAGCTTTCTTT; CDR3: CASSLPVGWATEAFF
J: TRBJ2-1; length: 15; size: -; V: TRBV10-3; D: TRBD2; DNA: TGTGCCATCAGTGGGACTAGCGGGAGGTACAATGAGCAGTTCTTC; CDR3: CAISGTSGRYNEQFF
J: TRBJ2-2; length: 16; size: -; V: TRBV19; D: TRBD2; DNA: TGTGCCAGTAGGGGACTAGCGGGAGGATTCGCCGGGGAGCTGTTTTTT; CDR3: CASRGLAGGFAGELFF
J: TRBJ1-3; length: 16; size: -; V: TRBV28; D: -; DNA: TGTGCCAGCAGCTCGACAGGACCCATCTCTGGAAACACCATATATTTT; CDR3: CASSSTGPISGNTIYF
J: TRBJ1-5; length: 16; size: -; V: TRBV30; D: -; DNA: TGTGCCTGGAGTCCCCATGGGACTTATAGCAATCAGCCCCAGCATTTT; CDR3: CAWSPHGTYSNQPQHF
J: TRBJ2-1; length: 21; size: -; V: TRBV9; D: TRBD2; DNA: TGTGCCAGCAGCGTAGGGGTCTCGGCGCGGGTTGCGGGAGGGCCTAGAGATGAGCAGTTCTTC; CDR3: CASSVGVSARVAGGPRDEQFF
J: TRBJ1-3; length: 15; size: -; V: TRBV27; D: TRBD1; DNA: TGTGCCAGCAAACACAGGGGAGGCTCTGGAAACACCATATATTTT; CDR3: CASKHRGGSGNTIYF
J: TRBJ2-1; length: 15; size: -; V: TRBV15; D: TRBD2; DNA: TGTGCGACTTGGGGTGCGGGAGCCTATTTGAATGAGCAGTTCTTC; CDR3: CATWGAGAYLNEQFF
J: TRBJ1-2; length: 16; size: -; V: TRBV30; D: TRBD1; DNA: TGTGCCTGGCGGGGTTCGGGGAACAGGGGGGGCTATGGCTACACCTTC; CDR3: CAWRGSGNRGGYGYTF
J: TRBJ2-7; length: 14; size: once; V: TRBV11-2; D: -; DNA: TGTGCCAGCAGACAAAACCGACAGCCCTACGAGCAGTACTTC; CDR3: CASRQNRQPYEQYF